The 24 T cell receptor beta chains below come from one sample, sequenced in a study of blood T cell repertoires in COVID-19. TCRdb keeps only in-frame clones here, not all; method: immunoSEQ multiplex PCR. The table lists more than 85,000 clones, about 79% of them singletons. The specimen sequenced was peripheral blood. The receptors originated from a woman older than 75 with active or convalescent COVID-19.

The chain couples TRBV5-1 to TRBJ1-1, with TRBD1 matching over 8 bases. The V gene's germline CDR1 is SGHRS and CDR2 YFSETQ. The CDR3 has 16 amino acids. V was pared by 0 bases and J by 7 bases, with 11 bases of the junction left unmatched. The CDR3 coding sequence is TGCGCCAGCAGCTTGGTCAGGGGGCAATACTCGGGTGAAGCTTTCTTT. Protein: CASSLVRGQYSGEAFF.

With regard to this clone: The sample has other DNA sequences that encode this CDR3 too. V is TRBV7-2 and J is TRBJ1-2, with TRBD1 identical over 8 bases. The V gene end was trimmed by 1 base and the J gene end by 5 bases; junction bases not matched to a gene: 0. The germline gives CDR1 SGHTA, CDR2 FQGNSA. The CDR3 spans 13 residues. CDR3 nucleotide sequence: TGTGCCAGCAGCTTAGGACAGGGGTATGGCTACACCTTC. As protein: CASSLGQGYGYTF.

The chain is built from TRBV7-6 and TRBJ2-3, with D uncertain. The V gene's germline CDR1 is SGHVS and CDR2 FNYEAQ. Deletions cut 5 bases from V and 8 bases from J, with 23 bases between. The length of the CDR3 is 16 residues. In nucleotides, the CDR3 is TGTGCCAGCAGCCCGACGGTGGTAGTCGAACCGGGTACGCAGTATTTT. It translates to CASSPTVVVEPGTQYF.

This clone turned up a few times. The rearrangement links TRBV11-2 to TRBJ1-5, with D possibly being TRBD1 (5 bases). The CDR3 runs to 13 residues. Trimming removed 4 bases from V and 3 bases from J, with 7 bases in between. CDR1 and CDR2 (germline): SGHAT, FQNNGV. CDR3 protein: CASSSGLNQPQHF. CDR3 nucleotide sequence: TGTGCCAGCAGCTCGGGACTCAATCAGCCCCAGCATTTT.

The gene calls are TRBV7-9 and TRBJ1-2; 8 bases agree with TRBD1. CDR1 SEHNR and CDR2 FQNEAQ come from the germline V gene (reference sequence). J gave up 2 bases and V 3 bases, and 5 bases lay outside the gene matches. The CDR3 has 15 residues. The CDR3 region is CASSLTDRGNYGYTF. The CDR3 DNA is TGTGCCAGCAGCTTGACCGACAGGGGCAACTATGGCTACACCTTC.

The chain employs TRBV29-1 and TRBJ1-2; D may be TRBD1 (6 bases). The ends were cut back, 7 bases at V and 4 bases at J, with 10 bases in the middle. CDR3 length equals 11 residues. Looked up from germline, CDR1 is SQVTM and CDR2 is ANQGSEA. This chain's CDR3 is CSAADSYGYTF. The CDR3 DNA sequence: TGCAGCGCTGCGGACAGCTATGGCTACACCTTC.

The rearrangement links TRBV3-1 (or the pseudogene TRBV3-2) to TRBJ1-1, with 7 bases lining up with TRBD1. This CDR3 contains 15 residues. V gave up 2 bases and J gave up 2 bases; unmatched junction bases: 5. The germline V gene encodes CDR1 LGHDT and CDR2 YNNKEL (reference sequence). The CDR3 is CASSQWDRKNTEAFF. The CDR3 nucleotides are TGTGCCAGCAGCCAATGGGACAGAAAAAACACTGAAGCTTTCTTT.

J is TRBJ2-3 and V is TRBV10-3; D may be TRBD2 (5 bases). This CDR3 contains 15 residues. The germline V gene encodes CDR1 ENHRY and CDR2 SYGVKD. Trimming took off 4 bases at V and 1 base at J, with 12 bases between the two ends. The CDR3 loop reads CAISARGRGTDTQYF. DNA of the CDR3: TGTGCCATCAGTGCCCGGGGAAGAGGCACAGATACGCAGTATTTT.

This clone turned up a few times. V gene TRBV4-3 combines with J gene TRBJ2-3; 7 bases are a match to TRBD2. The ends lost 1 base at V and 2 bases at J; junction bases unmatched: 6. This CDR3 spans 16 amino acids. Germline V gene data show CDR1 as LGHNA and CDR2 as YSLEER. CDR3 sequence: CASSQGSGTITDTQYF. The DNA for the CDR3 is TGCGCCAGCAGCCAAGGAAGTGGGACTATCACAGATACGCAGTATTTT.

The CDR3 DNA reads as TGTGCCAGCAGCAAAGGGGGACAGCCGTCATCCTATGGCTACACCTTC. It yields the protein CASSKGGQPSSYGYTF. The J gene is TRBJ1-2, the V gene TRBV5-6; 7 bases map to TRBD1. After removal of 4 bases from V and 4 bases from J, the junction contained 13 bases not matched to a gene. Germline CDR1 SGHDT, CDR2 YYEEEE. The CDR3 is 16 amino acids.

This chain connects TRBV11-1 to TRBJ2-5; weak D call: TRBD2 (5 bases). This CDR3 spans 13 amino acids. From germline, CDR1 is SGHAT and CDR2 FQDESV (reference sequence). V was trimmed by 1 base and J by 12 bases, leaving 15 bases between them. CDR3 DNA sequence: TGTGCCAGCAGCTTAGGAGCGGAGCCATTAAAGTACTTC. This translates into CASSLGAEPLKYF.

The chain links TRBV18 to TRBJ2-7; 11 bases agree with TRBD1. The CDR3 is made up of 16 amino acids. With 6 bases clipped from V and 3 bases from J, the junction kept 10 bases outside the gene matches. The germline CDR1 and CDR2 sequences are KGHSH and LQKENI. The CDR3 protein is CASSRQGTGGIYEQYF. DNA for the CDR3: TGTGCCAGCTCCAGGCAAGGGACAGGGGGTATCTACGAGCAGTACTTC.

V usage is TRBV11-2 and J usage is TRBJ2-7, with D maybe TRBD1 (6 bases). The germline V gene encodes CDR1 SGHAT and CDR2 FQNNGV. The CDR3 covers 16 residues. Trimming removed 1 base at V and 3 bases at J, with 16 bases between. CDR3 in DNA: TGTGCCAGCAGCTTAGGGGACGGGACAAGAGGCTACGAGCAGTACTTC. Amino acid sequence: CASSLGDGTRGYEQYF.

This clone turned up a few times. The CDR3 is CASLKDRGRDEQYF. CDR3 in DNA: TGTGCCAGCTTAAAGGACAGGGGACGGGACGAGCAGTACTTC. The rearrangement joins TRBV21-1 to TRBJ2-7; TRBD1, as called in the table, went unchecked against the DNA. TRBV21-1 is tagged as a pseudogene. The CDR3 loop spans 14 amino acids.

On this clone: Other DNA sequences within the sample encode an identical CDR3. This chain links TRBV18 with TRBJ2-1, with 7 bases fitting TRBD2. This CDR3 has 15 amino acids. J gave up 0 bases and V 2 bases, and 1 base lay outside the gene matches. Germline-derived CDR1 and CDR2 are KGHSH and LQKENI. CDR3 loop: CASSPGGSSYNEQFF. In DNA, the CDR3 is TGTGCCAGCTCACCAGGCGGGAGCTCCTACAATGAGCAGTTCTTC.

This clone showed up just once. The rearrangement uses TRBV29-1 and TRBJ2-3; D uncertain. V lost 5 bases and J 0 bases, leaving 6 bases between the germline ends. Per the germline V gene, CDR1 is SQVTM and CDR2 is ANQGSEA. CDR3 length: 12 residues. In nucleotides, the CDR3 is TGCAGCGTTTCCATTAGCACAGATACGCAGTATTTT. Its translation is CSVSISTDTQYF.

The chain recombines TRBV27 with TRBJ2-7; 13 bases line up with TRBD2. Germline CDR1 and CDR2: MNHEY and SMNVEV (reference sequence). The CDR3 totals 18 residues. Trimming cost V 5 bases and J 4 bases; bases outside gene matches: 14. The CDR3 loop reads CASSPYPGLAGEQYEQYF. The CDR3 bases are TGTGCCAGCAGTCCCTACCCCGGACTAGCGGGAGAGCAGTACGAGCAGTACTTC.

This chain links TRBV19 with TRBJ2-4, with D possibly TRBD1 on 6 matching bases. CDR1 LNHDA and CDR2 SQIVND come from the germline V gene (reference sequence). The CDR3 runs to 14 residues. V was shortened by 6 bases and J by 5 bases, with 14 bases between the two germline ends. The CDR3 sequence: CASRRWDTENIQYF. The CDR3 DNA sequence: TGTGCCAGTAGGCGTTGGGACACCGAAAACATTCAGTACTTC.

The chain uses TRBV15 and TRBJ1-5, with D perhaps matching TRBD1 (6 bases). Germline V gene data show CDR1 as LNHNV and CDR2 as YYDKDF (reference sequence). This CDR3 has 15 residues. V lost 0 bases and J 4 bases, leaving 10 bases between the germline ends. As DNA, the CDR3 is TGTGCCACCAGCAGAGATCTAACAGGGAATCAGCCCCAGCATTTT. This codes for CATSRDLTGNQPQHF. The full variable domain, its missing parts supplied by reference TRBV15 and TRBJ1-5, is DAMVIQNPRYQVTQFGKPVTLSCSQTLNHNVMYWYQQKSSQAPKLLFHYYDKDFNNEADTPDNFQSRRPNTSFCFLDIRSPGLGDTAMYLCATSRDLTGNQPQHFGDGTRLSIL.

The chain carries TRBV5-6 and TRBJ1-4; possible D gene TRBD1, 5 bases. The V end lost 4 bases, the J end lost 7 bases, and 14 bases lay between the germline ends. This CDR3 comprises 14 residues. The germline V gene encodes CDR1 SGHDT and CDR2 YYEEEE. The CDR3 loop is CASSPWGVSEKLFF. The CDR3 DNA reads TGTGCCAGCAGCCCATGGGGGGTTAGTGAAAAACTGTTTTTT.

In its sample, this clone was seen once. V usage is TRBV7-2 and J usage is TRBJ1-1, with D possibly being TRBD1 (5 bases). The CDR3 covers 15 residues. CDR1 is SGHTA, CDR2 FQGNSA, per germline. Deletions cut 1 base from V and 4 bases from J, with 13 bases between. The CDR3 region is CASSLGAGSSTEAFF. The CDR3 nucleotides read TGTGCCAGCAGCTTAGGGGCAGGGTCCAGCACTGAAGCTTTCTTT.

This chain links TRBV24-1 with TRBJ2-2, with 7 bases identical to TRBD2. The CDR3 has 14 residues. The germline gives CDR1 KGHDR, CDR2 SFDVKD. Trimming cost V 3 bases and J 6 bases; bases outside gene matches: 3. The CDR3 DNA is TGTGCCACCAGTGATGTCCGGGGGGCCGGGGAGCTGTTTTTT. It translates to CATSDVRGAGELFF.

This clone was detected a few times. This chain uses TRBV18 with TRBJ2-1; a weak D match, TRBD2 (6 bases). CDR1 and CDR2 (germline): KGHSH, LQKENI. This CDR3 is 13 amino acids long. With 3 bases removed from V and 13 bases from J, the gap between germline ends came to 16 bases. The CDR3 protein is CASSPNGDFQQFF. CDR3 nucleotides: TGTGCCAGCTCACCCAATGGGGACTTTCAACAGTTCTTC. The full variable domain, with the rest looked up from reference TRBV18 and TRBJ2-1, is NAGVMQNPRHLVRRRGQEARLRCSPMKGHSHVYWYRQLPEEGLKFMVYLQKENIIDESGMPKERFSAEFPKEGPSILRIQQVVRGDSAAYFCASSPNGDFQQFFGPGTRLTVL.

The rearrangement uses TRBV5-1 and TRBJ2-3, with TRBD2 identical over 10 bases. CDR1 is SGHRS and CDR2 is YFSETQ in the germline V gene. J lost 0 bases, V lost 6 bases, and 10 bases had no gene match. The CDR3 is 17 amino acids. CDR3 coding DNA: TGCGCCAGCACCCTTGGACTAGCGGCCGTAAGCACAGATACGCAGTATTTT. This encodes CASTLGLAAVSTDTQYF.